This TCR beta chain emerged from a study of T cell responses to AZD1222 COVID-19 vaccine. Overall study findings and caveats: Repertoires were collected only later (after the peak T cell response had occurred). Two doses of AZD1222 preceded a rise in Spike-specific TCR breadth and depth.

Sequencing used immunoSEQ multiplex PCR; TCRdb keeps in-frame clones, though not all of them. The sample has approximately 150,000 clones; about 90% are singletons. The CDR3 is 17 amino acids. Germline V gene sequence: CDR1 MNHEY, CDR2 SVGEGT. V lost 2 bases, J lost 4 bases, and 11 bases stayed unmatched. This clone was counted once. Its antigen is not known. This TCR derives from an adult who received the MenACWY meningococcal vaccine as a control. The specimen was peripheral blood, collected 28 days after the second dose of the MenACWY control vaccine. This sequence joins TRBV6-2 or TRBV6-3 and TRBJ1-5, with TRBD1 identical over 7 bases. The CDR3, as DNA: TGTGCCAGCAGTTACCGGACAGGCAGTCGGAAGAATCAGCCCCAGCATTTT. This gives the protein CASSYRTGSRKNQPQHF.